These 27 T cell receptor beta chains share one sample of origin, sequenced in a study of blood T cells in healthy people across ages. Together with a sample-barcoded 5' primer, a J-beta primer mix was included in a second PCR lasting about 7 to 12 cycles. TCRdb reanalysed the 5' RACE reads using MiXCR and keeps one entry per CDR3 protein. The sample records 1.5 million to 2 million distinct CDR3 sequences, just under 50% being singletons. The sequencing input was blood. These receptors came from a middle-aged woman in good health.

This sequence joins TRBV20-1 and TRBJ2-5; D is perhaps TRBD1 (6 bases). This CDR3 contains 13 residues. The germline CDR1 and CDR2 sequences are DFQATT and SNEGSKA (reference sequence). V was trimmed by 6 bases and J by 3 bases, leaving 14 bases between them. CDR3 in amino acids: CSAKADSKETQYF. The CDR3 region has the DNA TGCAGTGCCAAAGCGGACAGCAAAGAGACCCAGTACTTC.

This clonotype was picked up a small number of times. V gene TRBV29-1 combines with J gene TRBJ1-1; D is ambiguous. The CDR3 runs to 14 residues. From germline, CDR1 is SQVTM and CDR2 ANQGSEA. The V end lost 4 bases, the J end lost 3 bases, and 15 bases lay between the germline ends. This CDR3 reads CSVVVQRGHTEAFF. As DNA, the CDR3 is TGCAGCGTTGTGGTCCAGCGTGGGCACACTGAAGCTTTCTTT.

The chain has TRBV7-3 and TRBJ2-5, with no clear D. V was trimmed by 5 bases and J by 11 bases, leaving 24 bases between them. This CDR3 is 15 amino acids long. The germline gives CDR1 SGHTA, CDR2 FQGTGA. The CDR3 here is CASSLGNVGIAEQYF. The CDR3 nucleotides read TGTGCCAGCAGCCTAGGTAACGTGGGGATCGCTGAGCAGTACTTC.

This clonotype was recorded once. The chain carries TRBV6-1 and TRBJ2-3; 7 bases are shared with TRBD1. CDR3 length equals 15 residues. Germline V gene sequence: CDR1 MNHNS, CDR2 SASEGT. J was trimmed by 2 bases and V by 8 bases; bases with no gene match: 10. Here the CDR3 DNA reads TGTGCCAGCTCCCTCGACAGGGCCCTCACAGATACGCAGTATTTT. It translates to CASSLDRALTDTQYF.

This clonotype came up a few times. This chain links TRBV6-5 with TRBJ2-1; D uncertain. The germline gives CDR1 MNHEY, CDR2 SVGAGI. The ends were cut back, 5 bases at V and 4 bases at J, with 12 bases in the middle. The CDR3 length is 14 residues. The CDR3, as DNA: TGTGCCAGCAGTGCACGGACGCCTTACAATGAGCAGTTCTTC. This codes for CASSARTPYNEQFF.

The J gene is TRBJ2-3, the V gene TRBV3-1; the D is unclear. The germline CDR1 and CDR2 sequences are LGHDT and YNNKEL (reference sequence). The CDR3 has 13 residues. Trimming removed 5 bases from V and 3 bases from J, with 9 bases in between. CDR3 amino acids: CASSIEITDTQYF. In DNA form, the CDR3 reads TGTGCCAGCAGCATAGAGATAACAGATACGCAGTATTTT.

This clonotype was counted between two and nine times. The CDR3 protein is CASSPPVGQGETQYF. The CDR3 region has the DNA TGTGCCAGCAGCCCCCCCGTAGGACAGGGAGAGACCCAGTACTTC. This chain links TRBV7-6 with TRBJ2-5; 8 bases align to TRBD1. The germline V gene has CDR1 SGHVS and CDR2 FNYEAQ. The CDR3 consists of 15 residues. J lost 4 bases, V lost 5 bases, and 9 bases had no gene match.

J is TRBJ2-3 and V is TRBV3-1, with unresolved D. The CDR3 contains 15 residues. The germline V and J ends were trimmed by 0 bases and 2 bases, with 9 bases remaining between them. Germline CDR1 and CDR2: LGHDT and YNNKEL (reference sequence). CDR3 bases: TGTGCCAGCAGCCAAGAAGGTGCTAACACAGATACGCAGTATTTT. It translates to CASSQEGANTDTQYF.

This sequence joins TRBV10-3 and TRBJ1-1, with D hard to call. Per the germline V gene, CDR1 is ENHRY and CDR2 is SYGVKD. The CDR3 runs to 13 residues. Trimming cost V 0 bases and J 2 bases, with 4 bases left between them. The CDR3 DNA sequence: TGTGCCATCAGTGAGTCTCCCAACACTGAAGCTTTCTTT. Its translation is CAISESPNTEAFF.

The J gene is TRBJ2-1, the V gene TRBV7-9, with D uncertain. Trimming pared 1 base from V and 9 bases from J, leaving 10 bases between. CDR1 is SEHNR and CDR2 is FQNEAQ in the germline V gene (reference sequence). This CDR3 comprises 13 residues. The CDR3 nucleotides are TGTGCCAGCAGCTTAGGATCGACCCTTGAGCAGTTCTTC. Its translation is CASSLGSTLEQFF.

The chain couples TRBV20-1 to TRBJ2-7, with D unclear. Germline loops: CDR1 DFQATT, CDR2 SNEGSKA (reference sequence). There are 13 residues in the CDR3. Trimming took off 0 bases at V and 3 bases at J, with 9 bases between the two ends. The CDR3 here is CSARDSAHYEQYF. The DNA of the CDR3 is TGCAGTGCTAGAGACTCGGCTCACTACGAGCAGTACTTC.

The chain couples TRBV5-1 to TRBJ2-7; D gene uncertain. Germline V CDR1 and CDR2: SGHRS, YFSETQ. V lost 4 bases to trimming and J lost 1 base, with 15 bases between them. The CDR3 is made up of 15 amino acids. Here the CDR3 reads CASSVDQTGSYEQYF. DNA of the CDR3: TGCGCCAGCAGCGTAGACCAGACGGGTTCCTACGAGCAGTACTTC.

The rearrangement uses TRBV4-3 and TRBJ2-4; D not certain. Near its end, the DNA agrees better with TRBJ2-7, so the J call may be wrong. The CDR3 totals 13 residues. Germline-derived CDR1 and CDR2 are LGHNA and YSLEER. The CDR3 spells CASSQERDGEQYF. CDR3 coding DNA: TGCGCCAGCAGCCAAGAACGTGACGGCGAGCAGTACTTC.

This chain uses TRBV6-6 with TRBJ1-4; possible D gene TRBD1, 6 bases. The CDR3 loop spans 16 amino acids. The V end was cut by 0 bases, the J end by 9 bases, with 17 bases between. Germline V CDR1 and CDR2: MNHNY, SVGAGI (reference sequence). The CDR3 protein is CASSYSLAARGKKLFF. Here the CDR3 DNA reads TGTGCCAGCAGTTACTCCTTGGCGGCGAGGGGGAAAAAACTGTTTTTT.

The chain has TRBV28 and TRBJ2-7; 9 bases line up with TRBD1. The CDR3 is 15 residues long. V was pared by 6 bases and J by 2 bases, with 8 bases of the junction left unmatched. Germline values: CDR1 MDHEN, CDR2 SYDVKM. The CDR3 here is CASRPGQGATYEQYF. The CDR3 DNA reads TGTGCCAGCAGGCCGGGACAGGGCGCAACCTACGAGCAGTACTTC. The full variable domain, with the rest looked up from reference TRBV28 and TRBJ2-7, is DVKVTQSSRYLVKRTGEKVFLECVQDMDHENMFWYRQDPGLGLRLIYFSYDVKMKEKGDIPEGYSVSREKKERFSLILESASTNQTSMYLCASRPGQGATYEQYFGPGTRLTVT.

The chain uses TRBV5-5 and TRBJ2-5; unclear D gene. CDR3 length equals 14 residues. The V gene lost 5 bases and the J gene lost 5 bases, with 16 bases spanning the gap. Germline values: CDR1 SGHKS, CDR2 YYEKEE (reference sequence). CDR3 bases: TGTGCCAGCAGTTCGGGTCCCCAAGTGGAGACCCAGTACTTC. Translated: CASSSGPQVETQYF.

With respect to this clonotype: A much larger clone differs by one base, so this may be a read error. The rearrangement uses TRBV5-6 and TRBJ2-5, with TRBD1 identical over 9 bases. V lost 2 bases, J lost 11 bases, and 16 bases stayed unmatched. Germline CDR1 is SGHDT and CDR2 is YYEEEE. The CDR3 consists of 16 residues. The CDR3 is CASSFTRDRVDNEQYF. Here the CDR3 DNA reads TGTGCCAGCAGCTTTACCCGGGACAGGGTGGACAATGAGCAGTACTTC. Drawing the rest from reference TRBV5-6 and TRBJ2-5, the complete variable domain is DAGVTQSPTHLIKTRGQQVTLRCSPKSGHDTVSWYQQALGQGPQFIFQYYEEEERQRGNFPDRFSGHQFPNYSSELNVNALLLGDSALYLCASSFTRDRVDNEQYFGPGTRLLVL.

The chain combines TRBV18 with TRBJ2-5; D is perhaps TRBD1 (7 bases). Germline CDR1 reads KGHSH; CDR2 reads LQKENI. CDR3 length equals 16 residues. V gave up 4 bases and J gave up 4 bases, with 19 bases separating them. The CDR3 coding sequence is TGTGCCAGCTCACAGGTCCGACAGGGAGGAGGAGAGACCCAGTACTTC. Translated, it gives CASSQVRQGGGETQYF.

The chain has TRBV10-3 and TRBJ2-3; D is unclear. CDR1 and CDR2 (germline): ENHRY, SYGVKD. Trimming removed 3 bases at V and 0 bases at J, with 7 bases between. The CDR3 is made up of 14 amino acids. The DNA of the CDR3 is TGTGCCATCAGTGAATACAGCAGCACAGATACGCAGTATTTT. As protein: CAISEYSSTDTQYF.

This chain uses TRBV20-1 with TRBJ2-1; D is possibly TRBD1 or TRBD2 (5 bases each). The CDR3 is made up of 14 amino acids. V was shortened by 3 bases and J by 6 bases, with 15 bases between the two germline ends. From germline, CDR1 is DFQATT and CDR2 SNEGSKA (reference sequence). CDR3 bases: TGCAGTGCTAGCCTTCCGTCAGGGAGCAATGAGCAGTTCTTC. Its translation is CSASLPSGSNEQFF.

The chain is built from TRBV6-2 or TRBV6-3 and TRBJ2-7; no definite D call. The CDR3 runs to 15 residues. V lost 5 bases to trimming and J lost 2 bases, with 16 bases between them. Per the germline V gene, CDR1 is MNHEY and CDR2 is SVGEGT. The CDR3 loop is CASSNPRAGAYEQYF. The DNA of the CDR3 is TGTGCCAGCAGTAACCCTCGTGCCGGCGCCTACGAGCAGTACTTC.

This clonotype was seen only a few times. The chain joins TRBV7-8 to TRBJ1-4; unclear D gene. The CDR3 sequence is 18 residues long. The germline V and J ends were trimmed by 5 bases and 7 bases, with 26 bases remaining between them. Per germline, CDR1 SGHVS and CDR2 FQNEAQ. This chain's CDR3 is CASSALTGSGVSTEKLFF. The CDR3 coding sequence is TGTGCCAGCAGCGCCTTAACGGGGTCCGGGGTTAGTACTGAAAAACTGTTTTTT.

The CDR3 protein is CASSPKGRGRETQYF. The CDR3 DNA follows: TGTGCCAGCAGCCCCAAGGGGAGGGGGCGAGAGACCCAGTACTTC. The chain joins TRBV11-2 to TRBJ2-5; D may correspond to TRBD1 or TRBD2 (7 bases each). This CDR3 has 15 amino acids. In germline, CDR1 is SGHAT, CDR2 FQNNGV. Between the trimmed V and J ends, which lost 5 bases and 4 bases, there was a span of 17 bases.

The V gene is TRBV6-5, the J gene TRBJ2-5; 10 nucleotides match TRBD2. Germline assignment: CDR1 MNHEY and CDR2 SVGAGI. The CDR3 extends over 17 amino acids. V lost 0 bases to trimming and J lost 5 bases; unmatched junction nucleotides: 9. The CDR3 DNA sequence: TGTGCCAGCAGTTACTCGATCGCAGCGGGGGGGCGGGAGACCCAGTACTTC. This encodes CASSYSIAAGGRETQYF.

This chain connects TRBV12-3 or TRBV12-4 to TRBJ2-7, with 9 bases that match TRBD1. J gave up 0 bases and V 5 bases, and 11 bases lay outside the gene matches. This CDR3 has 17 residues. The CDR3 region has the DNA TGTGCCAGCAGTCTCAGAGGGACAGGGAGAAGCTCCTACGAGCAGTACTTC. Amino acid sequence: CASSLRGTGRSSYEQYF.

The J gene is TRBJ1-1, the V gene TRBV6-1, with D possibly TRBD1 on 6 matching bases. With 7 bases removed from V and 4 bases from J, the gap between germline ends came to 16 bases. The CDR3 loop spans 14 amino acids. CDR1 is MNHNS and CDR2 is SASEGT in the germline V gene. The CDR3 region is CASTAGTIVTEAFF. CDR3 bases: TGTGCCAGCACCGCAGGGACAATTGTCACTGAAGCTTTCTTT.

The chain combines TRBV12-3 or TRBV12-4 with TRBJ2-3, with D possibly matching TRBD2 (8 bases). CDR3 length: 18 residues. V lost 6 bases to trimming and J lost 2 bases, with 24 bases between them. DNA of the CDR3: TGTGCCAGCAGCACCAGGGGGAGCGGGGGCTCTACCACAGATACGCAGTATTTT. The encoded protein is CASSTRGSGGSTTDTQYF.